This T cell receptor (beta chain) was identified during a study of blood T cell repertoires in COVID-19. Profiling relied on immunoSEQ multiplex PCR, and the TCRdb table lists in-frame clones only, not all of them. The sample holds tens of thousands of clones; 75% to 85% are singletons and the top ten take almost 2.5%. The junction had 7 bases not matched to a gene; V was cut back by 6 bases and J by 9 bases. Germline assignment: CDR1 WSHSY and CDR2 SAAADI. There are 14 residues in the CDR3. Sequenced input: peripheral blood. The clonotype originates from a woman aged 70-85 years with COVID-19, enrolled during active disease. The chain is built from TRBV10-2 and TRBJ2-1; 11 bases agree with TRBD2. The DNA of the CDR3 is TGCGCCAGCAGCCTTAGCGGGGGGGCGGGTGAGCAGTTCTTC. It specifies CASSLSGGAGEQFF.